This record concerns one TCR beta chain sequence. Germline trimming cut 4 bases from V and 1 base from J; bases unmatched to any gene: 5. CDR3 size: 16 residues. Germline-derived CDR1 and CDR2 are SGHNT and YYREEE (reference sequence). The entry originates in a study of CD8 T cells in Susac syndrome. RNA, at about 0.45 to 1 ug, was reverse transcribed with random hexamers. TCRdb re-called the immunoSEQ multiplex PCR reads through MiXCR, storing one row per CDR3 protein. The sample has approximately 150,000 distinct CDR3 sequences, roughly 92% seen once; the top ten hold roughly 0.098%. The TCR comes from a human donor with multiple sclerosis. The chain is built from TRBV5-4 and TRBJ2-1; TRBD2 agrees at 10 bases. Sequencing was performed on CD4+ T cells from PBMCs. For the CDR3, the DNA is TGTGCCAGCAGCCCAAATAGCGGGAGGTCCTACAATGAGCAGTTCTTC. Protein product: CASSPNSGRSYNEQFF.